Below, 17 T cell receptor delta chains from the same sample are listed, as sequenced in a study of Vδ1+ human thymocytes. Extracted RNA was reverse transcribed into cDNA. The CDR3 regions were amplified by multiplex PCR from V-gene primers to a constant-region primer. TCRdb re-identified clones in the multiplex PCR reads via CATT. The top ten hold roughly 0.5% of the sample, which has 45,000 to 60,000 delta-chain clones, approximately 16% seen once. Their cognate antigens are unknown. Broader study findings: Highly polyclonal TRG and TRD repertoires with Gaussian CDR3 length distributions appeared in thymus.

Material: Vdelta1+ gamma-delta thymocytes from the thymus. Regarding subset: FACS-sorted CD3+ TCRalphabeta- TCRVdelta1+ TCRVdelta2- thymocytes. The receptors come from a boy under two years old who had congenital heart surgery.

As regards this clone: At one of its ends the junction is not consistent with the germline gene, which may arise from a read error. Other DNA sequences in the same sample also yield this CDR3. The gene calls are TRDV2 and TRDJ1; 12 nucleotides match TRDD3. The CDR3 totals 15 residues. Germline V gives CDR1 GEAIGNYY, CDR2 EKD. Here the CDR3 DNA reads TGTGCCTTCCATACTGGGGGATACAAAGGGGATAAACTCATCTTC. This gives the protein CAFHTGGYKGDKLIF.

The chain employs TRDV1 and TRDJ1, with a tentative D call TRDD2 (6 bases). V lost 3 bases and J 0 bases, leaving 26 bases between the germline ends. The CDR3 extends over 20 amino acids. Per the germline V gene, CDR1 is TSWWSYY and CDR2 is QGS. The CDR3 protein is CALGEPPLGRLPLYTDKLIF. The DNA of the CDR3 is TGTGCTCTTGGGGAGCCCCCCCTGGGTAGGCTTCCTCTGTACACCGATAAACTCATCTTT.

V is TRDV1 and J is TRDJ1, with 8 bases identical to TRDD3. V was clipped by 1 base and J by 0 bases; unmatched bases: 16. The CDR3 spans 20 residues. Germline V gene data show CDR1 as TSWWSYY and CDR2 as QGS. Here the CDR3 reads CALGEPFPPTGGSYTDKLIF. In DNA form, the CDR3 reads TGTGCTCTTGGGGAACCCTTTCCCCCTACTGGGGGCTCGTACACCGATAAACTCATCTTT.

There are a few counts of this clone. V and J are TRDV1 and TRDJ1; either TRDD2 or TRDD3 may fit D (6 bases each). V lost 0 bases and J 0 bases, leaving 26 bases between the germline ends. The CDR3 extends over 21 amino acids. Germline CDR1 and CDR2: TSWWSYY and QGS. DNA for the CDR3: TGTGCTCTTGGGGAACTAGTATCAATCCTACTTACTGGGCCAAACACCGATAAACTCATCTTT. Residues: CALGELVSILLTGPNTDKLIF.

V is TRDV1 and J is TRDJ1, with TRDD3 matching over 9 bases. Germline assignment: CDR1 TSWWSYY and CDR2 QGS. J gave up 0 bases and V 4 bases, and 18 bases lay outside the gene matches. This CDR3 is 20 amino acids long. The CDR3 reads CALGGPGIYGGYSYTDKLIF. The CDR3 DNA follows: TGTGCTCTTGGGGGCCCCGGTATCTACGGGGGATACTCGTACACCGATAAACTCATCTTT.

The rearrangement uses TRDV3 and TRDJ1; D could derive from TRDD2 or TRDD3 (6 bases each). In germline, CDR1 is TVYSNPD, CDR2 GDNSRS (reference sequence). This CDR3 comprises 16 residues. The CDR3 spells CAPPTFPSVLGDKLIF. CDR3 nucleotide sequence: TGTGCTCCTCCCACCTTCCCTTCCGTACTGGGCGATAAACTCATCTTT.

The chain is built from TRDV1 and TRDJ1; 8 positions agree with TRDD3. The CDR3 has 18 residues. The V gene end was trimmed by 1 base and the J gene end by 3 bases; junction bases not matched to a gene: 13. The germline V gene has CDR1 TSWWSYY and CDR2 QGS. CDR3 sequence reads: CALGEPECRGIRADKLIF. The CDR3 region has the DNA TGTGCTCTTGGGGAACCTGAGTGCAGGGGGATAAGGGCCGATAAACTCATCTTT.

Notes on this clone: The DNA is left out, because the CDR3 cannot be placed on it with certainty; the CDR3 is given as TCRdb lists it. V gene TRDV1 combines with J gene TRDJ1; the table's D gene call, TRDD3, was not cross checked with the DNA. The CDR3 extends over 17 residues, inclusive of both ends. Germline-derived CDR1 and CDR2 are TSWWSYY and QGS. This chain's CDR3 is CALGALGDPGYTDKLIF.

This clone occurred a few times. V is TRDV1 and J is TRDJ1; D might be TRDD2 (9 bases). The CDR3 loop spans 25 amino acids. Per the germline V gene, CDR1 is TSWWSYY and CDR2 is QGS. V gave up 1 base and J gave up 0 bases, with 39 bases separating them. The DNA of the CDR3 is TGTGCTCTTGGGGAACGGACCACTCCTTCCTACGTTTCCTGGGGGACTCTTCGGTACACCGATAAACTCATCTTT. This translates into CALGERTTPSYVSWGTLRYTDKLIF.

The sample holds one count of this clone. V usage is TRDV1 and J usage is TRDJ1, with 11 positions matching TRDD3. Unmatched junction bases numbered 15, after V lost 4 bases and J lost 2 bases. The CDR3 spans 19 residues. Germline V gives CDR1 TSWWSYY, CDR2 QGS. Here the CDR3 reads CALGVFPTLGDTGTDKLIF. The CDR3 nucleotides are TGTGCTCTTGGGGTCTTTCCTACTCTGGGGGATACTGGGACCGATAAACTCATCTTT.

The chain recombines TRDV1 with TRDJ1, with no clear D. Germline V gives CDR1 TSWWSYY, CDR2 QGS. The CDR3 length is 16 residues. Trimming left V 2 bases short and J 7 bases short, with 20 bases between. CDR3 loop: CALGERVRPISRKLIF. CDR3 bases: TGTGCTCTTGGGGAAAGAGTGCGTCCCATTAGCCGTAAACTCATCTTT.

The rearrangement uses TRDV1 and TRDJ1, with 10 bases fitting TRDD3. CDR1 and CDR2 from the germline V gene are TSWWSYY and QGS. The V gene end was trimmed by 3 bases and the J gene end by 0 bases; junction bases not matched to a gene: 28. CDR3 length equals 24 residues. The CDR3 region is CALGEPPPFLVGDTTSIDTDKLIF. The CDR3 nucleotides are TGTGCTCTTGGGGAGCCACCTCCCTTCCTAGTGGGGGATACTACGTCAATCGACACCGATAAACTCATCTTT.

The rearrangement joins TRDV1 to TRDJ1, with D possibly TRDD2 on 5 matching bases. The CDR3 has 15 amino acids. Germline CDR1 is TSWWSYY and CDR2 is QGS. Trimming removed 5 bases at V and 6 bases at J, with 19 bases between. CDR3 loop: CALGIRPSRGNKLIF. As DNA, the CDR3 is TGTGCTCTTGGGATCCGGCCTTCGCGGGGTAATAAACTCATCTTT.

A few counts support this clone. This rearrangement joins TRDV1 to TRDJ1; 9 nucleotides line up with TRDD3. CDR1 and CDR2 (germline): TSWWSYY, QGS. The CDR3 has 19 amino acids. With 0 bases clipped from V and 3 bases from J, the junction kept 14 bases outside the gene matches. This CDR3 reads CALGELEPSGGFVADKLIF. CDR3 DNA: TGTGCTCTTGGGGAACTTGAACCGTCTGGGGGATTCGTCGCCGATAAACTCATCTTT.

This clone was counted a few times. The gene calls are TRDV1 and TRDJ1; 12 bases match TRDD3. Unmatched junction bases numbered 12, after V lost 0 bases and J lost 7 bases. This CDR3 region has 18 residues. The germline V gene encodes CDR1 TSWWSYY and CDR2 QGS. Here the CDR3 reads CALGELLRVLGDTGKLIF. As DNA, the CDR3 is TGTGCTCTTGGGGAACTCTTGAGGGTACTGGGGGATACAGGTAAACTCATCTTT.

This clone was detected only a few times. The chain carries TRDV1 and TRDJ1, with D tentatively TRDD3 (6 bases). V lost 0 bases to trimming and J lost 0 bases, with 26 bases between them. This CDR3 is 21 amino acids long. Germline values: CDR1 TSWWSYY, CDR2 QGS. Here the CDR3 DNA reads TGTGCTCTTGGGGAACTTCCGTCGGTACGCTACTGGGACACGTACACCGATAAACTCATCTTT. The encoded protein is CALGELPSVRYWDTYTDKLIF.

This rearrangement joins TRDV1 to TRDJ1, with 10 positions matching TRDD3. This CDR3 spans 20 amino acids. CDR1 is TSWWSYY, CDR2 QGS, per germline. J gave up 0 bases and V 0 bases, and 13 bases lay outside the gene matches. The CDR3 bases are TGTGCTCTTGGGGAACTCCCTTGGGGGATACCGGAAAACTACACCGATAAACTCATCTTT. This translates into CALGELPWGIPENYTDKLIF.